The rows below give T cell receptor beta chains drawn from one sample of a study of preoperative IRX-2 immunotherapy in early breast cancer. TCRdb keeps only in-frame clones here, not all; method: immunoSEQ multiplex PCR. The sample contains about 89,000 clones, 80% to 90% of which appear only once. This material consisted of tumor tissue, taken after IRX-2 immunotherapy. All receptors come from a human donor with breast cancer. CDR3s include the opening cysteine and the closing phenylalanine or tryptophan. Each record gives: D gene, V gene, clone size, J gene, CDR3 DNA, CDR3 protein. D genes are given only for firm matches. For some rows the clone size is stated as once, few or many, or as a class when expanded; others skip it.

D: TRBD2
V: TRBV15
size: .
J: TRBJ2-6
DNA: TGTGCCACCAGCAGAGACAGGGCGCTCTTCGGGGGGGCCAACGTCTTGACTTTC
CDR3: CATSRDRALFGGANVLTF

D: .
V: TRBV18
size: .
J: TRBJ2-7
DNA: TGTGCCAGCTCACCACCGAGGGGCAACTACGAGCAGTACTTC
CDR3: CASSPPRGNYEQYF

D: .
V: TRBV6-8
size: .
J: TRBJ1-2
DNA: TGTGCCAGCAGTTTTCGGTTGGAGGGGATTCGGTATGGCTACACCTTC
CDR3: CASSFRLEGIRYGYTF

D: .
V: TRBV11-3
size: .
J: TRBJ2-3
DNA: TGTGCCAGCAGCACGCCAAGCATGGTAGGCACAGATACGCAGTATTTT
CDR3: CASSTPSMVGTDTQYF

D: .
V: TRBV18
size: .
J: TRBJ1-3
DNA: TGTGCCAGCTCGCCGACAACGAGCGGAAACACCATATATTTT
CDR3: CASSPTTSGNTIYF

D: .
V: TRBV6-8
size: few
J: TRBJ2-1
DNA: TGTGCCAGCAGTTACTCCACGGGGGCGATTTACAATGAGCAGTTCTTC
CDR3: CASSYSTGAIYNEQFF

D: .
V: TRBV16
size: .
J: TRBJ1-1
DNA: TGTGCCAGCAGCCTTACACTTGACCTGGGGACTGAAGCTTTCTTT
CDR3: CASSLTLDLGTEAFF

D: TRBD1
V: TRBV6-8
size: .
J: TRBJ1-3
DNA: TGTGCCAGCAGTGCTGACAGGGTTGGAAACACCATATATTTT
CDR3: CASSADRVGNTIYF

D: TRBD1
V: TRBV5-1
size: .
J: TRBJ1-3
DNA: TGCGCCAGCAGCTTGGAAGGGGGCACAGGAAACACCATATATTTT
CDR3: CASSLEGGTGNTIYF

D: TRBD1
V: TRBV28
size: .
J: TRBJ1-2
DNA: TGTGCCAGCACTCTAATCGGACAGGGGGCGGAGGGCTACACCTTC
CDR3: CASTLIGQGAEGYTF

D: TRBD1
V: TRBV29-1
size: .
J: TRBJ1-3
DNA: TGCAGCGTTGTAGCCGGGACAGGGAATGGAAACACCATATATTTT
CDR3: CSVVAGTGNGNTIYF

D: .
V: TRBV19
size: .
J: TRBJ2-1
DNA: TGTGCCAGTAGTAGCCTAGGCGGTGAGCAGTTCTTC
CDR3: CASSSLGGEQFF

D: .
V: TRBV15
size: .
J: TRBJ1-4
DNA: TGTGCCACCAGCAGAGACCCGGGGGGAAATGAAAAACTGTTTTTT
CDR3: CATSRDPGGNEKLFF

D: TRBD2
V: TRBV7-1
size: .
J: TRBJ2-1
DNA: TGTGCCAGCAGCGGTTGGACTAGCGGGTCCTACAATGAGCAGTTCTTC
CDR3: CASSGWTSGSYNEQFF

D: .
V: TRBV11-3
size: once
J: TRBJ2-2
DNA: TGTGCCAGCAGCCTCTCTTTCGGGACAAACACCGGGGAGCTGTTTTTT
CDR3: CASSLSFGTNTGELFF

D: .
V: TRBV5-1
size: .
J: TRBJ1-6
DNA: TGCGCCAGCAGCTTAGGACGGGTGAATAATTCACCCCTCCACTTT
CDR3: CASSLGRVNNSPLHF

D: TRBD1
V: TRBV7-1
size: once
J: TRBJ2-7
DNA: TGTGCCAGCAGCGCCGCGGGGACAGGGATAAACGAGCAGTACTTC
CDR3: CASSAAGTGINEQYF

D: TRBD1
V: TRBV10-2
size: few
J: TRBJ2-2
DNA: TGCGCCAGCAGTGAAGAGGGGGCTTTTAACACCGGGGAGCTGTTTTTT
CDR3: CASSEEGAFNTGELFF

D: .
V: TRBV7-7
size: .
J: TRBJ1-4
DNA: TGTGCCAGCAGCTTTTCCAGCTCAAATGAAAAACTGTTTTTT
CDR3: CASSFSSSNEKLFF

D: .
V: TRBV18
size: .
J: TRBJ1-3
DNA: TGTGCCAGCTCACCGGGCCCGGCCTCTGGAAACACCATATATTTT
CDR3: CASSPGPASGNTIYF

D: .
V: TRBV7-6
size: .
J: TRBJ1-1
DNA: TGTGCCAGCAGCTTGGAGGTAGGGTTCGGGTCGGCTGAAGCTTTCTTT
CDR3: CASSLEVGFGSAEAFF

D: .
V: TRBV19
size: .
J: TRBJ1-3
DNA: TGTGCCAGTCGCCTGAGCTCTGGAAACACCATATATTTT
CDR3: CASRLSSGNTIYF

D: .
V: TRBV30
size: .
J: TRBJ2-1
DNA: TGTGCCTGGAGGTCGGCTAATTATCAGCAGTTCTTC
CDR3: CAWRSANYQQFF

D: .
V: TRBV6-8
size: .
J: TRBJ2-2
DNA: TGTGCCAGCAGTGGTTTGGACTCTGACACCGGGGAGCTGTTTTTT
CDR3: CASSGLDSDTGELFF